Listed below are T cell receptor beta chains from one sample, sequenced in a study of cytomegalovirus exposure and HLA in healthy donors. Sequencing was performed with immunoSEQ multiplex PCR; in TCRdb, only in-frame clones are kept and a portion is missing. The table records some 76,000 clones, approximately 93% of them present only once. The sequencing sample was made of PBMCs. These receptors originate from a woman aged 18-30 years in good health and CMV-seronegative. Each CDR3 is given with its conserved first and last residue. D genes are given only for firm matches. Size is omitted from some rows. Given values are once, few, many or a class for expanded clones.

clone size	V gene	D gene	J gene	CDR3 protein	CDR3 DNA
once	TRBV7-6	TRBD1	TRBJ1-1	CASSPRTGMNTEAFF	TGTGCCAGCAGCCCCAGGACAGGTATGAACACTGAAGCTTTCTTT
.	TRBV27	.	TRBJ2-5	CASSLFGRLETQYF	TGTGCCAGCAGTTTATTTGGGAGGTTAGAGACCCAGTACTTC
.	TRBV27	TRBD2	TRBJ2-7	CASSYTGGSYEQYF	TGTGCCAGCAGTTATACGGGAGGTTCCTACGAGCAGTACTTC
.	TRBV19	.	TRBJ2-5	CASSSSLHQETQYF	TGTGCCAGTAGTAGCTCTCTACACCAAGAGACCCAGTACTTC
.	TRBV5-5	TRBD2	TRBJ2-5	CASSEGLAGTSQETQYF	TGTGCCAGCAGCGAGGGACTAGCGGGGACCTCCCAAGAGACCCAGTACTTC
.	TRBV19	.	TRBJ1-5	CASSIRTGQPQHF	TGTGCCAGTAGCATTAGGACGGGGCAGCCCCAGCATTTT
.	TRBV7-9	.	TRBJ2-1	CASSPQGPNEQFF	TGTGCCAGCAGCCCACAGGGCCCCAATGAGCAGTTCTTC
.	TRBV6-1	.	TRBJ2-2	CASRVTGTGELFF	TGTGCCAGCAGGGTCACAGGGACCGGGGAGCTGTTTTTT
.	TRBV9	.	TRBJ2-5	CASSVGEFTETQYF	TGTGCCAGCAGCGTAGGAGAATTCACAGAGACCCAGTACTTC
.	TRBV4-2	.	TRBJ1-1	CASSQDPALNTEAFF	TGTGCCAGCAGCCAAGATCCAGCGCTCAACACTGAAGCTTTCTTT
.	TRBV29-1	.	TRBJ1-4	CSVWSATNEKLFF	TGCAGCGTTTGGTCGGCAACTAATGAAAAACTGTTTTTT
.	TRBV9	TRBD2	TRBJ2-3	CASSVGPLGLAGSTDTQYF	TGTGCCAGCAGCGTAGGCCCTCTCGGACTAGCGGGAAGCACAGATACGCAGTATTTT
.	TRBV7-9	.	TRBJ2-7	CASSLVEAGEQYF	TGTGCCAGCAGCTTAGTAGAAGCGGGTGAGCAGTACTTC
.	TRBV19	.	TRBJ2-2	CASTLGATTGELFF	TGTGCCAGTACCCTTGGGGCTACCACCGGGGAGCTGTTTTTT
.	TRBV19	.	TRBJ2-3	CASSSEASAAGGTQYF	TGTGCCAGTAGTAGTGAGGCTAGCGCGGCCGGAGGTACGCAGTATTTT
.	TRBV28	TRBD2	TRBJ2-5	CASSLGGLAEQETQYF	TGTGCCAGCAGTCTAGGGGGACTAGCGGAGCAAGAGACCCAGTACTTC
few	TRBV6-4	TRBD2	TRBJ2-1	CASSVEAGGSYNEQFF	TGTGCCAGCAGTGTGGAGGCGGGGGGTTCCTACAATGAGCAGTTCTTC